This T cell receptor (beta chain) is drawn from a study of T cell changes during pregnancy in multiple sclerosis. The protocol was immunoSEQ multiplex PCR, while the TCRdb copy is restricted to in-frame clones and leaves out a portion. The repertoire holds some 37,000 clones, with 92% as singletons. The CDR3 has 13 residues. Germline-derived CDR1 and CDR2 are GTSNPN and SVGIG (reference sequence). V lost 5 bases, J lost 6 bases, and 5 bases stayed unmatched. V and J are TRBV30 and TRBJ2-1; 9 positions match TRBD1. This receptor was taken from a female donor with multiple sclerosis, enrolled in a pregnancy study. Source: CD4+ T cells from peripheral blood mononuclear cells, taken before pregnancy. This chain's CDR3 is CAWSGTGINEQFF. The CDR3 DNA is TGTGCCTGGTCCGGGACAGGGATCAATGAGCAGTTCTTC.